This record concerns one TCR beta chain sequence. Antigen: not known. This sample is part of a study of cytomegalovirus exposure and HLA in healthy donors. Whole-study context: For the approximately 400 genotyped donors, 80% to 90% fell within the Caucasian-associated ancestry cluster. Broader study findings: The study designated about 160 TCR beta chains cytomegalovirus-associated. Reportedly, cytomegalovirus status was diagnosed with high sensitivity and specificity. Solely CMV serostatus was available to characterize immune exposure.

The PCR used 60 Vbeta and 13 Jbeta primers. Sequencing used immunoSEQ multiplex PCR; TCRdb keeps in-frame clones, though not all of them. The data show about 130,000 clones, with about 70% seen just once and about 3% held by the top ten. The CDR3 runs to 14 residues. Germline assignment: CDR1 SGDLS and CDR2 YYNGEE. After removal of 7 bases from V and 0 bases from J, the junction contained 6 bases not matched to a gene. J is TRBJ1-1 and V is TRBV9; 7 bases line up with TRBD1. The sequence was obtained from a woman aged 55-75 years in good health and CMV-seropositive. What was sequenced was PBMCs. The chain's CDR3 is CASATTGMNTEAFF. Here the CDR3 DNA reads TGTGCCAGCGCTACGACAGGGATGAACACTGAAGCTTTCTTT. The variable domain in full, with the rest retrieved from reference TRBV9 and TRBJ1-1, is DSGVTQTPKHLITATGQRVTLRCSPRSGDLSVYWYQQSLDQGLQFLIQYYNGEERAKGNILERFSAQQFPDLHSELNLSSLELGDSALYFCASATTGMNTEAFFGQGTRLTVV.